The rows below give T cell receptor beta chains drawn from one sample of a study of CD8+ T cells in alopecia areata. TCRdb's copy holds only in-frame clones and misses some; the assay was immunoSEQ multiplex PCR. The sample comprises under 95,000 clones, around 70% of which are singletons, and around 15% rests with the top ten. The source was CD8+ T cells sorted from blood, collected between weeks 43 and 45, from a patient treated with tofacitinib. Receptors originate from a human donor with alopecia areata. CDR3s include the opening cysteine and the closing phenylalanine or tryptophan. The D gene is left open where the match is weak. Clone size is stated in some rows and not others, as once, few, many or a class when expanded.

CDR3nt: TGCAGCGTTGAGCAGGCCGGGATCTACAATGAGCAGTTCTTC; CDR3aa: CSVEQAGIYNEQFF; j_gene: TRBJ2-1; abundance: NA; d_gene: NA; v_gene: TRBV29-1
CDR3nt: TGTGCCAGCAGCTTAGCGTTAGGGGGGGACACTGAAGCTTTCTTT; CDR3aa: CASSLALGGDTEAFF; j_gene: TRBJ1-1; abundance: NA; d_gene: NA; v_gene: TRBV7-2
CDR3nt: TGTGCCAGCAGCCAAAGGGACTCCAAAGAGACCCAGTACTTC; CDR3aa: CASSQRDSKETQYF; j_gene: TRBJ2-5; abundance: few; d_gene: NA; v_gene: TRBV6-5
CDR3nt: TGTGCCAGCAGCCCTCCCTCTGGGGCCAACGTCCTGACTTTC; CDR3aa: CASSPPSGANVLTF; j_gene: TRBJ2-6; abundance: few; d_gene: NA; v_gene: TRBV7-9
CDR3nt: TGTGCCAGCAGTTACGGGACAGGAGATAGCAATCAGCCCCAGCATTTT; CDR3aa: CASSYGTGDSNQPQHF; j_gene: TRBJ1-5; abundance: NA; d_gene: TRBD1; v_gene: TRBV6-5
CDR3nt: TGTGCCAGTAGTATAGTGGGGTCGGGTACTGAAGCTTTCTTT; CDR3aa: CASSIVGSGTEAFF; j_gene: TRBJ1-1; abundance: NA; d_gene: NA; v_gene: TRBV19
CDR3nt: TGTGCCAGCAGTGAATTTTTAACTACCCCTGGTGAAGATACGCAGTATTTT; CDR3aa: CASSEFLTTPGEDTQYF; j_gene: TRBJ2-3; abundance: NA; d_gene: NA; v_gene: TRBV2
CDR3nt: TGTGCCAGCAGCACCCCCGGGACTAGCCTCTCCTACGAGCAGTACTTC; CDR3aa: CASSTPGTSLSYEQYF; j_gene: TRBJ2-7; abundance: few; d_gene: TRBD2; v_gene: TRBV7-9
CDR3nt: TGTGCCATCAGTGATATGGGCAATCAGCCCCAGCATTTT; CDR3aa: CAISDMGNQPQHF; j_gene: TRBJ1-5; abundance: NA; d_gene: NA; v_gene: TRBV10-3
CDR3nt: TGTGCCAGCAGCTTAGTGCCCGGACAGGGGGGTCACGAGCAGTACTTC; CDR3aa: CASSLVPGQGGHEQYF; j_gene: TRBJ2-7; abundance: NA; d_gene: TRBD1; v_gene: TRBV7-2
CDR3nt: TGTGCCATCCTTCGGTCGAGTCTCAACTCCTACGAGCAGTACTTC; CDR3aa: CAILRSSLNSYEQYF; j_gene: TRBJ2-7; abundance: NA; d_gene: NA; v_gene: TRBV10-3
CDR3nt: TGTGCCAGCAGTGAATACGGCGGGGGGACGTTCGCCGGGGAGCTGTTTTTT; CDR3aa: CASSEYGGGTFAGELFF; j_gene: TRBJ2-2; abundance: NA; d_gene: TRBD2; v_gene: TRBV25-1
CDR3nt: TGTGCCAGCAGTGACCTGGGGACATCCTACGAGCAGTACTTC; CDR3aa: CASSDLGTSYEQYF; j_gene: TRBJ2-7; abundance: few; d_gene: NA; v_gene: TRBV2
CDR3nt: TGTGCCAGCAGTGAGTACAGGGGGAGTCAAACAGATACGCAGTATTTT; CDR3aa: CASSEYRGSQTDTQYF; j_gene: TRBJ2-3; abundance: NA; d_gene: TRBD1; v_gene: TRBV2
CDR3nt: TGTGCCTGGAAAATAGGCGGGGAGCTGTTTTTT; CDR3aa: CAWKIGGELFF; j_gene: TRBJ2-2; abundance: few; d_gene: NA; v_gene: TRBV30